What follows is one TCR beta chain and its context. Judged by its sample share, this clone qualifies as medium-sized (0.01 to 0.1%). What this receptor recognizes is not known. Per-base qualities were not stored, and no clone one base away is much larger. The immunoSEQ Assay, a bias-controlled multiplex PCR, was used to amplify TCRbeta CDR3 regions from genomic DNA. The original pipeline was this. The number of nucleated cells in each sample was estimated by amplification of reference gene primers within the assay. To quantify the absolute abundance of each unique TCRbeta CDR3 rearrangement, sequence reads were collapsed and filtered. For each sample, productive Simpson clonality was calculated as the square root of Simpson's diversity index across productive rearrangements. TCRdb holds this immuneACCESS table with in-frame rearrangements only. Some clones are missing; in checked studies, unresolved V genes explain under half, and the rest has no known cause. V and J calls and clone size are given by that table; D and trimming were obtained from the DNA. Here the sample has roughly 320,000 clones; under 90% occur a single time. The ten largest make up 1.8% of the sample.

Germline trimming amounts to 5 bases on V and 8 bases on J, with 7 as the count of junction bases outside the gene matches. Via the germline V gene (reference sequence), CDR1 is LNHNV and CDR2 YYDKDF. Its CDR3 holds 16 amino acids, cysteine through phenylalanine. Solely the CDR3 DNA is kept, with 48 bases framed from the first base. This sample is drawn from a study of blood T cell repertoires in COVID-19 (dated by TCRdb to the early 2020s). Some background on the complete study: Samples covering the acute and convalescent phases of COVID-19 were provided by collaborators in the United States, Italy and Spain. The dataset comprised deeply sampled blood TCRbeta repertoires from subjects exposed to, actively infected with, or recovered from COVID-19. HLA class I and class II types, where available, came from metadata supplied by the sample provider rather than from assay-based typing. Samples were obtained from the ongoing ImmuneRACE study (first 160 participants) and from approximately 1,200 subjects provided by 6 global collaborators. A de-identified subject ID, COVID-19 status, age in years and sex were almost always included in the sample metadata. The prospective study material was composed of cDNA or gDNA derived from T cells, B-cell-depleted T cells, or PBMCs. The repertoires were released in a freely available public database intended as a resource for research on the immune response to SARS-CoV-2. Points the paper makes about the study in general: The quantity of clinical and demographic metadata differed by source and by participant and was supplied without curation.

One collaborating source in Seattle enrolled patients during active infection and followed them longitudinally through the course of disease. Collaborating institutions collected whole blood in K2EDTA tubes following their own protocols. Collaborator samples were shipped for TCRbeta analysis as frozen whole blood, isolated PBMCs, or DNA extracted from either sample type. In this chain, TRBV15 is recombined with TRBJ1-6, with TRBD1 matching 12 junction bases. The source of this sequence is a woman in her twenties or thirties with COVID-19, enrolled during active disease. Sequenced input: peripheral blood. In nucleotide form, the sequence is TGTGCCACCAGCCCGGGGACAGGGGGCATGGATTCACCCCTCCACTTT. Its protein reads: CATSPGTGGMDSPLHF.